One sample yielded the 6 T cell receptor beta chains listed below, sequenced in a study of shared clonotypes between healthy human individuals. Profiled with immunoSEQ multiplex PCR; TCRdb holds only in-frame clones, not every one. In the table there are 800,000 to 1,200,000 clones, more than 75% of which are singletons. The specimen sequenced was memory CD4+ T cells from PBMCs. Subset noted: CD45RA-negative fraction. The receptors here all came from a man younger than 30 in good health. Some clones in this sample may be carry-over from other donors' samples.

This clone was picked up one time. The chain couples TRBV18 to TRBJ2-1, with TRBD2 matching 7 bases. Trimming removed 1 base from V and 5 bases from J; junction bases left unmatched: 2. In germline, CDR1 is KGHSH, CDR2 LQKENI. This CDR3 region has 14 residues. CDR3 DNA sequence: TGTGCCAGCTCACCACTAGCGGGTAACAATGAGCAGTTCTTC. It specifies CASSPLAGNNEQFF.

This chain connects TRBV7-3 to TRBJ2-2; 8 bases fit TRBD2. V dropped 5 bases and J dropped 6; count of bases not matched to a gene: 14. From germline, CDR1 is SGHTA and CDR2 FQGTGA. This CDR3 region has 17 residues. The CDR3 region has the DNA TGTGCCAGCAGCCCCCGTGGGGGAAGCGGGAGCCCCGGGGAGCTGTTTTTT. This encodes CASSPRGGSGSPGELFF.

The CDR3, as DNA: TGTGCCATCAGTGGGCGGGACGGTTACACAGATACGCAGTATTTT. It specifies CAISGRDGYTDTQYF. The rearrangement links TRBV10-3 to TRBJ2-3; possible D gene TRBD2, 6 bases. Per the germline V gene, CDR1 is ENHRY and CDR2 is SYGVKD. CDR3 size: 15 residues. V was clipped by 4 bases and J by 2 bases, with 13 bases between them.

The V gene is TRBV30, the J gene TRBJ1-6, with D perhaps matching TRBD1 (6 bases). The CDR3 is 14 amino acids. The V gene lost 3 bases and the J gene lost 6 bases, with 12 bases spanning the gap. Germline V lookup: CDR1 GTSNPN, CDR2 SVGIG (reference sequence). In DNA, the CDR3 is TGTGCCTGGAGAGGAGGGGGGTCTAATTCACCCCTCCACTTT. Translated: CAWRGGGSNSPLHF.

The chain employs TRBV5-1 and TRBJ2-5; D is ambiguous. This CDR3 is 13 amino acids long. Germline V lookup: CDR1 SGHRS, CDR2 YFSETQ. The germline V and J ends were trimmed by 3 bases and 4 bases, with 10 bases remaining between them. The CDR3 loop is CASSSDVVETQYF. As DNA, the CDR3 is TGCGCCAGCAGCTCCGATGTGGTAGAGACCCAGTACTTC.

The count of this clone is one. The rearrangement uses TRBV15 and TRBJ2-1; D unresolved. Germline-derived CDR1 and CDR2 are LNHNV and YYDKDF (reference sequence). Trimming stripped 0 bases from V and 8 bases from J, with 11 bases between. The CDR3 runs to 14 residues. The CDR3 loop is CATSRDPGWDEQFF. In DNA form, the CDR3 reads TGTGCCACCAGCAGAGATCCGGGTTGGGATGAGCAGTTCTTC.